This is a list of T cell receptor beta chains from one sample in a study of beta chain features in type 1 diabetes. Assay: immunoSEQ multiplex PCR; the TCRdb copy retains only in-frame clones and omits some. The sample has around 200,000 clones, around 13% seen once; the top ten hold less than 0.7%. The sample comprised central memory CD4+ T cells from blood. The receptors here all came from a woman aged 18-29 years in good health. Each CDR3 is given with its conserved first and last residue. The D gene is left open where the match is weak. A row's size may be missing; if present it is once, few, many or a size class.

CDR3 protein: CASSVLGQGNIQYF; CDR3 DNA: TGTGCCAGCAGCGTACTCGGGCAGGGAAACATTCAGTACTTC; D gene: -; V gene: TRBV9; J gene: TRBJ2-4; clone size: many
CDR3 protein: CASGSAGVIYEQYF; CDR3 DNA: TGTGCCAGCGGTTCGGCGGGAGTCATATACGAGCAGTACTTC; D gene: TRBD2; V gene: TRBV2; J gene: TRBJ2-7; clone size: few
CDR3 protein: CAWDGGGRGYTF; CDR3 DNA: TGTGCCTGGGACGGAGGGGGCCGGGGCTACACCTTC; D gene: TRBD1; V gene: TRBV30; J gene: TRBJ1-2; clone size: -
CDR3 protein: CASRRRQGDGYTF; CDR3 DNA: TGTGCCAGCAGACGGCGACAAGGCGATGGCTACACCTTC; D gene: -; V gene: TRBV27; J gene: TRBJ1-2; clone size: -
CDR3 protein: CAWSVLTGYSNQPQHF; CDR3 DNA: TGTGCCTGGAGTGTACTTACAGGATATAGCAATCAGCCCCAGCATTTT; D gene: -; V gene: TRBV30; J gene: TRBJ1-5; clone size: -
CDR3 protein: CASSLGQGGNQPQHF; CDR3 DNA: TGTGCCAGCAGTTTAGGACAGGGCGGGAATCAGCCCCAGCATTTT; D gene: TRBD1; V gene: TRBV28; J gene: TRBJ1-5; clone size: few
CDR3 protein: CASSPSAGLSQYF; CDR3 DNA: TGTGCCAGCAGCCCATCAGCGGGTCTCTCTCAGTACTTC; D gene: -; V gene: TRBV9; J gene: TRBJ2-7; clone size: -
CDR3 protein: CAWSGTAATNEKLFF; CDR3 DNA: TGTGCCTGGAGCGGGACAGCTGCAACTAATGAAAAACTGTTTTTT; D gene: TRBD1; V gene: TRBV30; J gene: TRBJ1-4; clone size: -
CDR3 protein: CASSLGPPGQGAYEQYF; CDR3 DNA: TGTGCCAGCAGCTTAGGGCCACCGGGACAGGGCGCCTACGAGCAGTACTTC; D gene: TRBD1; V gene: TRBV7-2; J gene: TRBJ2-7; clone size: -
CDR3 protein: CASGGGFYNEQFF; CDR3 DNA: TGTGCCAGCGGGGGCGGGTTCTACAATGAGCAGTTCTTC; D gene: -; V gene: TRBV28; J gene: TRBJ2-1; clone size: -
CDR3 protein: CASSDGYGYTF; CDR3 DNA: TGTGCCAGCAGTGACGGCTATGGCTACACCTTC; D gene: -; V gene: TRBV2; J gene: TRBJ1-2; clone size: -
CDR3 protein: CSAIQGARGKLFF; CDR3 DNA: TGCAGCGCCATACAGGGCGCGAGGGGAAAACTGTTTTTT; D gene: -; V gene: TRBV29-1; J gene: TRBJ1-4; clone size: -
CDR3 protein: CASSQVDMGLFSYNEQFF; CDR3 DNA: TGCGCCAGCAGCCAAGTGGATATGGGACTCTTCTCCTACAATGAGCAGTTCTTC; D gene: -; V gene: TRBV4-1; J gene: TRBJ2-1; clone size: -
CDR3 protein: CASRSSGTRPQETQYF; CDR3 DNA: TGTGCCAGCCGATCTAGCGGCACCCGCCCCCAAGAGACCCAGTACTTC; D gene: TRBD2; V gene: TRBV19; J gene: TRBJ2-5; clone size: few
CDR3 protein: CSVEDPRGGYTF; CDR3 DNA: TGCAGCGTTGAAGATCCAAGGGGTGGCTACACCTTC; D gene: -; V gene: TRBV29-1; J gene: TRBJ1-2; clone size: -
CDR3 protein: CASSLQRNYGYTF; CDR3 DNA: TGTGCCAGCAGCTTACAGCGAAACTATGGCTACACCTTC; D gene: -; V gene: TRBV13; J gene: TRBJ1-2; clone size: -
CDR3 protein: CASNRGDYGYTF; CDR3 DNA: TGTGCCAGCAACAGGGGAGACTATGGCTACACCTTC; D gene: TRBD1; V gene: TRBV28; J gene: TRBJ1-2; clone size: -
CDR3 protein: CASSLGTGLQETQYF; CDR3 DNA: TGCGCCAGCAGCTTGGGGACAGGGCTTCAAGAGACCCAGTACTTC; D gene: TRBD1; V gene: TRBV5-1; J gene: TRBJ2-5; clone size: few
CDR3 protein: CAWDRINTEAFF; CDR3 DNA: TGTGCCTGGGACAGAATTAACACTGAAGCTTTCTTT; D gene: -; V gene: TRBV30; J gene: TRBJ1-1; clone size: few
CDR3 protein: CATWTGGQQDNEQFF; CDR3 DNA: TGTGCCACCTGGACAGGGGGCCAGCAGGACAATGAGCAGTTCTTC; D gene: TRBD1; V gene: TRBV28; J gene: TRBJ2-1; clone size: few
CDR3 protein: CASSPIRQGTGELFF; CDR3 DNA: TGTGCCAGCTCACCAATTCGACAGGGCACCGGGGAGCTGTTTTTT; D gene: TRBD1; V gene: TRBV18; J gene: TRBJ2-2; clone size: few
CDR3 protein: CSVDTLRTGGRGYTF; CDR3 DNA: TGCAGCGTTGATACCCTCCGGACAGGCGGTCGTGGCTACACCTTC; D gene: TRBD1; V gene: TRBV29-1; J gene: TRBJ1-2; clone size: few
CDR3 protein: CASSPGQGVNVLTF; CDR3 DNA: TGCGCCAGCAGCCCGGGACAGGGTGTCAACGTCCTGACTTTC; D gene: TRBD1; V gene: TRBV5-1; J gene: TRBJ2-6; clone size: few
CDR3 protein: CASSLTGLRTEAFF; CDR3 DNA: TGTGCCAGCAGCTTGACAGGGCTGCGCACTGAAGCTTTCTTT; D gene: TRBD1; V gene: TRBV7-2; J gene: TRBJ1-1; clone size: many
CDR3 protein: CAISDRQGNDEQYF; CDR3 DNA: TGTGCCATCAGTGATAGACAGGGAAACGACGAGCAGTACTTC; D gene: TRBD1; V gene: TRBV10-3; J gene: TRBJ2-7; clone size: -
CDR3 protein: CASSSYNQPQHF; CDR3 DNA: TGTGCCAGCAGCTCCTATAATCAGCCCCAGCATTTT; D gene: -; V gene: TRBV7-2; J gene: TRBJ1-5; clone size: once
CDR3 protein: CASSQSSGTSRTLQETQYF; CDR3 DNA: TGTGCCAGCAGTCAGTCTTCCGGGACTAGCAGGACATTGCAAGAGACCCAGTACTTC; D gene: TRBD2; V gene: TRBV27; J gene: TRBJ2-5; clone size: few
CDR3 protein: CASSLPRTSGDYEQYF; CDR3 DNA: TGTGCCAGCAGTTTACCACGGACTAGCGGCGACTACGAGCAGTACTTC; D gene: TRBD2; V gene: TRBV28; J gene: TRBJ2-7; clone size: few
CDR3 protein: CASSFRTGNQPQHF; CDR3 DNA: TGTGCCAGCAGTTTCAGGACAGGGAATCAGCCCCAGCATTTT; D gene: TRBD1; V gene: TRBV27; J gene: TRBJ1-5; clone size: -
CDR3 protein: CSAKGHNEQFF; CDR3 DNA: TGCAGTGCTAAGGGGCACAATGAGCAGTTCTTC; D gene: -; V gene: TRBV20-1; J gene: TRBJ2-1; clone size: few